The 2 T cell receptor beta chains below come from one sample, sequenced in a study of control samples from healthy donors and cancer patients. Using immunoSEQ multiplex PCR, the repertoire was profiled, and TCRdb retains in-frame clones only, with some absent. The sample has about 180,000 clones; around 89% are singletons. The specimen sequenced was blood. The origin of the receptors is a woman in her 50s in good health.

J is TRBJ2-2 and V is TRBV5-5, with TRBD1 matching over 7 bases. Germline V CDR1 and CDR2: SGHKS, YYEKEE (reference sequence). CDR3 size: 15 residues. J was trimmed by 4 bases and V by 5 bases; bases with no gene match: 8. CDR3 sequence: CASSKTGLTTGELFF. The DNA for the CDR3 is TGTGCCAGCAGTAAGACAGGGCTAACCACCGGGGAGCTGTTTTTT.

V gene TRBV2 combines with J gene TRBJ2-3, with D unclear. Germline CDR1 and CDR2: SNHLY and FYNNEI. There are 13 residues in the CDR3. V lost 8 bases, J lost 0 bases, and 9 bases lay in between. The CDR3 nucleotides read TGTGCCAGCCAGTTTACTAGCACAGATACGCAGTATTTT. Its translation is CASQFTSTDTQYF.